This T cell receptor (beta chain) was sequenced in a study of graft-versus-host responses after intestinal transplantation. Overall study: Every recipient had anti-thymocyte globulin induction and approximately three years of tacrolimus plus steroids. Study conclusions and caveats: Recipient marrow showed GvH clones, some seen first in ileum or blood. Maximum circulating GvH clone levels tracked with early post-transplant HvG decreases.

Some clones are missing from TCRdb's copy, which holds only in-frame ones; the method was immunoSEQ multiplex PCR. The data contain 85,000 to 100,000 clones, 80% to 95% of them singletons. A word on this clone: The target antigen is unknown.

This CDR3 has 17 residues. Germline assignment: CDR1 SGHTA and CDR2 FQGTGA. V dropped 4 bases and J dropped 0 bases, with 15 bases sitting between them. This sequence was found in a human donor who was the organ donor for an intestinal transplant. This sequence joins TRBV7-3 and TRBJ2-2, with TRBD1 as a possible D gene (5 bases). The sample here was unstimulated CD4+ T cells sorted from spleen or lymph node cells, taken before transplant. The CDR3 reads CASSSSYGAPNTGELFF. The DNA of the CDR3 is TGTGCCAGCAGCTCCTCGTATGGGGCCCCGAACACCGGGGAGCTGTTTTTT.